This T cell receptor (beta chain) emerged from a study of metastatic and nonmetastatic thyroid tumors. Study-level information: The authors compared repertoires across blood and tumor or nodule tissue from malignant and benign thyroid patients. Broader study findings: Reportedly, malignant thyroid tumors had significantly higher TCR beta diversity than benign nodules, in blood and tumor.

V was pared by 4 bases and J by 6 bases, with 8 bases of the junction left unmatched. Germline assignment: CDR1 LGHDT and CDR2 YNNKEL (reference sequence). The CDR3 has 15 residues. This clone has at least ten counts. Antigen unknown. The authors' processing: The study built a papillary thyroid cancer distant-metastasis classifier from CDR3 differences across clinicopathological groups. TCRdb re-called the PCR reads via MiXCR. TCRdb's processing, not the study's, gives the V and J calls here. Of 35,000 to 40,000 clones detected, around 21% appear once; the ten largest clones hold about a sixth. Each patient went into thyroid surgery without having received any treatment.

The chain employs TRBV3-1 and TRBJ1-4; 7 nucleotides agree with TRBD1. This TCR was recovered from a female donor with papillary thyroid cancer or a benign thyroid nodule (not recorded which). Some clones in this sample may be carry-over from other donors' samples. The material sequenced was blood. CDR3: CASSLGGQPYEKLFF. CDR3 bases: TGTGCCAGCAGCCTCGGGGGACAGCCATATGAAAAACTGTTTTTT. Looking up the rest from reference TRBV3-1 and TRBJ1-4 gives the full variable domain: DTAVSQTPKYLVTQMGNDKSIKCEQNLGHDTMYWYKQDSKKFLKIMFSYNNKELIINETVPNRFSPKSPDKAHLNLHINSLELGDSAVYFCASSLGGQPYEKLFFGSGTQLSVL.